The next 28 T cell receptor beta chains were all read from a single sample in a study of shared clonotypes between healthy human individuals. The repertoire was sequenced with immunoSEQ multiplex PCR; TCRdb's copy has only in-frame clones and lacks some. The sample lists millions of clones, 95% seen once, with roughly 0.13% in the top ten. Sequenced material: naive CD4+ T cells sorted from blood. Subset given: CD45RA+ positively selected. The receptors come from a man in his late teens or twenties in good health.

The rearrangement uses TRBV6-6 and TRBJ1-5, with 8 bases lining up with TRBD1. The CDR3 has 16 residues. Trimming at V came to 6 bases and at J to 8 bases, leaving 15 bases not matched to a gene. Germline CDR1 and CDR2: MNHNY and SVGAGI (reference sequence). The CDR3 reads CASSRKGAGGLEPQHF. CDR3 bases: TGTGCCAGCAGCCGAAAGGGCGCAGGGGGCTTAGAGCCCCAGCATTTT.

J is TRBJ2-2 and V is TRBV2; 12 bases map to TRBD2. The CDR3 length is 16 residues. CDR1 SNHLY and CDR2 FYNNEI come from the germline V gene. The junction had 8 bases not matched to a gene; V was cut back by 7 bases and J by 5 bases. The CDR3: CASNQLAGGKTGELFF. The CDR3 nucleotides are TGTGCCAGCAACCAACTAGCGGGAGGAAAAACCGGGGAGCTGTTTTTT.

The genes are TRBV7-9 and TRBJ1-6; D might be TRBD1 (5 bases). Per germline, CDR1 SEHNR and CDR2 FQNEAQ (reference sequence). V shed 1 base and J shed 6 bases, with 10 bases lying between them. The CDR3 contains 15 residues. The CDR3 region has the DNA TGTGCCAGCAGCTTAGACCTGACAGTTAATTCACCCCTCCACTTT. Translating it yields CASSLDLTVNSPLHF.

This chain links TRBV28 with TRBJ2-2; TRBD2 agrees at 8 bases. CDR1 and CDR2 from the germline V gene are MDHEN and SYDVKM. There are 16 residues in the CDR3. Trimming took 4 bases from V and 0 from J; bases not matched to a gene: 4. CDR3 sequence: CASSSTSGTNTGELFF. Here the CDR3 DNA reads TGTGCCAGCAGTTCCACTAGCGGCACGAACACCGGGGAGCTGTTTTTT.

V gene TRBV7-9 combines with J gene TRBJ1-1, with no clear D. This CDR3 is 15 amino acids long. Germline V CDR1 and CDR2: SEHNR, FQNEAQ (reference sequence). With 1 base removed from V and 0 bases from J, the gap between germline ends came to 9 bases. The chain's CDR3 is CASSLDPGLNTEAFF. The CDR3 DNA sequence: TGTGCCAGCAGCTTAGATCCCGGACTGAACACTGAAGCTTTCTTT.

This clone was detected once. The chain employs TRBV6-6 and TRBJ1-1; possible D gene TRBD1, 5 bases. In germline, CDR1 is MNHNY, CDR2 SVGAGI (reference sequence). Trimming pared 0 bases from V and 3 bases from J, leaving 11 bases between. The CDR3 contains 15 residues. The chain's CDR3 is CASSYSQVRDTEAFF. CDR3 DNA sequence: TGTGCCAGCAGTTACTCACAGGTTAGGGACACTGAAGCTTTCTTT.

The chain recombines TRBV27 with TRBJ1-2; TRBD1 is a possible D gene (6 bases). The CDR3 is 14 amino acids. The V gene's germline CDR1 is MNHEY and CDR2 SMNVEV (reference sequence). V gave up 0 bases and J gave up 7 bases, with 12 bases separating them. CDR3 region: CASSLSPGAGGYTF. CDR3 nucleotides: TGTGCCAGCAGTTTATCACCGGGGGCCGGTGGCTACACCTTC.

The V and J genes are TRBV5-4 and TRBJ2-5, with D uncertain. Per germline, CDR1 SGHNT and CDR2 YYREEE (reference sequence). This CDR3 region has 14 residues. V lost 0 bases to trimming and J lost 4 bases, with 10 bases between them. CDR3 sequence reads: CASSLGGKGETQYF. For the CDR3, the DNA is TGTGCCAGCAGCTTGGGAGGTAAAGGAGAGACCCAGTACTTC.

The chain uses TRBV10-1 and TRBJ1-1; D is perhaps TRBD1 (6 bases). With 3 bases removed from V and 2 bases from J, the gap between germline ends came to 10 bases. Germline V gene lookup returns CDR1 WNHNN and CDR2 SYGVQD (reference sequence). The CDR3 loop spans 14 amino acids. DNA for the CDR3: TGCGCCAGCAGTGAACACGGGACAAACACTGAAGCTTTCTTT. Its protein is CASSEHGTNTEAFF.

This chain joins TRBV30 and TRBJ2-3; D unclear. This CDR3 has 12 amino acids. Germline values: CDR1 GTSNPN, CDR2 SVGIG (reference sequence). V was shortened by 6 bases and J by 3 bases, with 10 bases between the two germline ends. The DNA for the CDR3 is TGTGCCTGTTTGAGACCGACAGATACGCAGTATTTT. This encodes CACLRPTDTQYF.

This rearrangement joins TRBV5-5 to TRBJ1-5, with TRBD1 matching over 8 bases. CDR3 length: 18 amino acids. The V segment lost 4 bases and the J segment 0 bases; nucleotides outside the gene matches: 12. CDR1 and CDR2 (germline): SGHKS, YYEKEE (reference sequence). CDR3 residues: CASSRDRLTFDSNQPQHF. In nucleotides, the CDR3 is TGTGCCAGCAGCCGGGACAGGTTGACCTTTGATAGCAATCAGCCCCAGCATTTT.

The rearrangement joins TRBV7-3 to TRBJ2-1; 10 nucleotides align to TRBD2. This CDR3 is 15 amino acids long. J gave up 8 bases and V 3 bases, and 7 bases lay outside the gene matches. Germline CDR1 and CDR2: SGHTA and FQGTGA. CDR3 region: CASSFGLAAPDEQFF. The CDR3 coding sequence is TGTGCCAGCAGCTTCGGACTAGCGGCCCCGGATGAGCAGTTCTTC.

This chain uses TRBV30 with TRBJ2-1, with D perhaps given as TRBD1 or TRBD2 (7 bases each). The V end lost 4 bases, the J end lost 7 bases, and 14 bases lay between the germline ends. Germline CDR1 and CDR2: GTSNPN and SVGIG (reference sequence). The CDR3 contains 13 residues. CDR3 sequence: CAWTGGGHNEQFF. For the CDR3, the DNA is TGTGCCTGGACAGGGGGGGGCCATAATGAGCAGTTCTTC.

Written as DNA, the CDR3 is TGCGCCAGCAGCCATAGCCGGGACAGCTATGGCTACACCTTC. Amino acids: CASSHSRDSYGYTF. This rearrangement joins TRBV4-1 to TRBJ1-2, with TRBD1 matching 7 bases. With V trimmed by 3 bases and J by 4 bases, 5 bases remained unmatched. The CDR3 is 14 amino acids. Germline CDR1 and CDR2: MGHRA and YSYEKL.

With respect to this clone: The sample has other DNA sequences that encode this CDR3 too. The genes are TRBV28 and TRBJ1-1, with a possible D match to TRBD1 (5 bases). Germline CDR1 MDHEN, CDR2 SYDVKM. V lost 1 base and J 6 bases, leaving 6 bases between the germline ends. The CDR3 sequence is 12 residues long. The DNA for the CDR3 is TGTGCCAGCAGTTTATCAGGGTCTGAAGCTTTCTTT. This encodes CASSLSGSEAFF.

The V call is TRBV27, the J call TRBJ2-2; D remains unclear. Germline lookup yields CDR1 MNHEY and CDR2 SMNVEV (reference sequence). V lost 3 bases and J 6 bases, leaving 8 bases between the germline ends. The CDR3 extends over 13 amino acids. The CDR3 is CASSFQGPGELFF. The CDR3 region has the DNA TGTGCCAGCAGTTTTCAAGGGCCCGGGGAGCTGTTTTTT.

The chain carries TRBV5-1 and TRBJ2-5, with D possibly TRBD1 on 6 matching bases. The germline gives CDR1 SGHRS, CDR2 YFSETQ. The CDR3 has 14 amino acids. Trimming shortened V by 1 base and J by 2 bases, and 9 bases separated the two germline ends. CDR3 nucleotides: TGCGCCAGCAGCTTGAGGGACATACAAGAGACCCAGTACTTC. Its protein is CASSLRDIQETQYF.

The gene calls are TRBV5-4 and TRBJ1-6; no reliable D call. This CDR3 spans 15 amino acids. V was trimmed by 4 bases and J by 5 bases, leaving 13 bases between them. CDR1 and CDR2 from the germline V gene are SGHNT and YYREEE (reference sequence). The CDR3 spells CASSGSMGNNSPLHF. In DNA, the CDR3 is TGTGCCAGCAGCGGATCGATGGGGAATAATTCACCCCTCCACTTT.

The rearrangement uses TRBV7-2 and TRBJ2-7; D gene uncertain. The CDR3 has 13 amino acids. Trimming left V 2 bases short and J 0 bases short, with 5 bases between. Germline V lookup: CDR1 SGHTA, CDR2 FQGNSA. The CDR3 DNA reads as TGTGCCAGCAGCTTAAGGACCTCCTACGAGCAGTACTTC. It codes for CASSLRTSYEQYF.

A word on this clone: The sample contains more than one DNA sequence encoding this CDR3. The chain uses TRBV6-4 and TRBJ1-1; D is ambiguous. V lost 4 bases to trimming and J lost 2 bases, with 8 bases between them. Germline loops: CDR1 MRHNA, CDR2 SNTAGT. The CDR3 is 13 amino acids. In DNA, the CDR3 is TGTGCCAGCAGTGTGACGCCCAACACTGAAGCTTTCTTT. Encoded protein: CASSVTPNTEAFF.

The V call is TRBV18, the J call TRBJ2-3, with 7 bases lining up with TRBD2. The CDR3 has 19 residues. The V gene's germline CDR1 is KGHSH and CDR2 LQKENI. J gave up 0 bases and V 0 bases, and 12 bases lay outside the gene matches. In DNA, the CDR3 is TGTGCCAGCTCACCACCAGGGAGTGGCGGGAGTACTAGCACAGATACGCAGTATTTT. Its translation: CASSPPGSGGSTSTDTQYF.

The gene calls are TRBV30 and TRBJ2-3; D call uncertain. V was cut by 0 bases and J by 6 bases, with 7 bases left in between. Germline V gene lookup returns CDR1 GTSNPN and CDR2 SVGIG (reference sequence). The CDR3 spans 12 residues. This chain's CDR3 is CAWSVQVDTQYF. The CDR3 coding sequence is TGTGCCTGGAGTGTACAAGTGGATACGCAGTATTTT.

This clone was seen only once. The chain employs TRBV18 and TRBJ2-6; the D is unclear. The CDR3 runs 16 residues. The V and J ends lost 2 bases and 1 base respectively, with 9 bases between them. CDR1 and CDR2 from the germline V gene are KGHSH and LQKENI. The CDR3 bases are TGTGCCAGCTCACCAGACCAGTTGTCTGGGGCCAACGTCCTGACTTTC. Protein sequence: CASSPDQLSGANVLTF.

The CDR3, as DNA: TGTGCCAGCACGGTGAAGGGGGATCGTCGAAAACTGTTTTTT. Translating gives CASTVKGDRRKLFF. V and J are TRBV28 and TRBJ1-4; TRBD1 might be the D (6 bases). Trimming removed 7 bases at V and 10 bases at J, with 19 bases between. There are 14 residues in the CDR3. The germline V gene encodes CDR1 MDHEN and CDR2 SYDVKM.

The rearrangement links TRBV7-2 to TRBJ2-3; 10 bases are shared with TRBD2. Trimming took 4 bases from V and 3 from J; bases not matched to a gene: 7. This CDR3 region has 16 residues. Germline loops: CDR1 SGHTA, CDR2 FQGNSA. The chain's CDR3 is CASSSLAGAITDTQYF. The CDR3 nucleotides are TGTGCCAGCAGCTCGCTAGCGGGAGCGATTACAGATACGCAGTATTTT.

This chain links TRBV9 with TRBJ2-5, with D possibly TRBD2 on 5 matching bases. The V end lost 0 bases, the J end lost 0 bases, and 9 bases lay between the germline ends. In germline, CDR1 is SGDLS, CDR2 YYNGEE. The CDR3 length is 15 residues. DNA for the CDR3: TGTGCCAGCAGCGTAGTTGGAGGTAACCAAGAGACCCAGTACTTC. Protein sequence: CASSVVGGNQETQYF.

J is TRBJ2-1 and V is TRBV28; D tentatively fits TRBD1 or TRBD2 (6 bases each). This CDR3 is built from 14 residues. Germline V gene sequence: CDR1 MDHEN, CDR2 SYDVKM. V lost 2 bases and J lost 5, with 10 bases in between. The CDR3 reads CASSLTGADNEQFF. The CDR3 DNA is TGTGCCAGCAGTTTAACGGGGGCCGACAATGAGCAGTTCTTC.

This clone was seen only once. The J gene is TRBJ2-1, the V gene TRBV7-2; 7 nucleotides match TRBD2. The junction had 4 bases not matched to a gene; V was cut back by 1 base and J by 4 bases. Per germline, CDR1 SGHTA and CDR2 FQGNSA. There are 15 residues in the CDR3. In nucleotides, the CDR3 is TGTGCCAGCAGCTTAGGCGGGAGCGGTTACAATGAGCAGTTCTTC. Translating it yields CASSLGGSGYNEQFF.